This entry is about one TCR beta chain. This CDR3 contains 12 residues. Germline V gives CDR1 DFQATT, CDR2 SNEGSKA (reference sequence). This sample is part of a study of blood T cells in healthy people across ages. A second PCR of roughly 6 to 12 cycles used a sample-barcoded 5' primer and a J-beta primer mix. TCRdb re-analysed the 5' RACE reads in MiXCR, keeping a single row per CDR3 protein. The data contain 1.5 million to 2 million distinct CDR3 sequences, roughly 52% of them seen just once; the ten biggest clones take up less than 2.5%. Total RNA amounts of at least 6 micrograms were extracted per sample.

Sequencing used blood. This clonotype originated in a woman in her thirties or forties in good health. V is TRBV20-1 and J is TRBJ2-5; D uncertain. The end of the DNA aligns better with TRBJ2-1, so the J call may be wrong. Written as DNA, the CDR3 is TGCAGTGCTAGTTTAGTCCAAGAGACCCAGTTCTTC. Protein product: CSASLVQETQFF.